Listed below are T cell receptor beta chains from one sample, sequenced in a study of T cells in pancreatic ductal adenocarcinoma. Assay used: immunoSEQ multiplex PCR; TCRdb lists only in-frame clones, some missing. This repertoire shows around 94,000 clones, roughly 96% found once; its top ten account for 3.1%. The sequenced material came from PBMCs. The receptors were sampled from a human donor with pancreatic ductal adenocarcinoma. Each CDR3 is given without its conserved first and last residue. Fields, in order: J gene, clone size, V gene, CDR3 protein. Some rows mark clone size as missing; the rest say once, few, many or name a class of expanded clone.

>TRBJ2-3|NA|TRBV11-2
ASSFFSAGGPTDTQY
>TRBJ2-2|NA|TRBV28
ASSLGTRDTGELF
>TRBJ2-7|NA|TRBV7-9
ASSFGRDSSYEQY
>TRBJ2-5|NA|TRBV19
ASRYAGVETQY
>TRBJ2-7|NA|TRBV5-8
ASSRQIEQY
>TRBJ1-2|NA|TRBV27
ASSLAHGDAYGYT
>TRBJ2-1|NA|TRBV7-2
ASRSAEEQF
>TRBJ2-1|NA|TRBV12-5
ASGTSGRGSEQF
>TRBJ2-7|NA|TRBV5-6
ASTGGQGAYEQY
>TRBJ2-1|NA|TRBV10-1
ASSPPLAGYYNEQF
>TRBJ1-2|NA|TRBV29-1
SVGLVADYGYT
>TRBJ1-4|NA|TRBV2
ASRTAFNEKLF
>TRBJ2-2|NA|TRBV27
ASSLVAGGWNTGELF
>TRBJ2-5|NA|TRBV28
ASSLTGIETQY
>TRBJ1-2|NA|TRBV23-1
ASSQSGAGGEDGYT
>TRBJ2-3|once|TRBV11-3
ASSLQTSGTDTQY
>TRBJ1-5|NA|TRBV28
ASNGQENQPQH
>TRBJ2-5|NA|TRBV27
ASSATWDRTQETQY
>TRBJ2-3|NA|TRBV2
ASTTTGSLNTDTQY
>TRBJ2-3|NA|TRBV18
ASSPSLSPGTDTQY
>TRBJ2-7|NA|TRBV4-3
ASSLQGTPIIGQY
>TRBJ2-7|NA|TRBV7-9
ASGGGGWGYEQY
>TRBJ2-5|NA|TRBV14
ASSLAGYQETQY
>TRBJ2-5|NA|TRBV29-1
SVVAENQETQY
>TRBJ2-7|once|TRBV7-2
ASSFTSGISYEQY
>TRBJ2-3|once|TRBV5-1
ATSVSGTDTQY
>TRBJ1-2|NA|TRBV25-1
ASSDHGGQGLSYT
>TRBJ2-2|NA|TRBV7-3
ASSLTGGLGGELF
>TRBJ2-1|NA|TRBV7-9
ASSLGGGDNEQF
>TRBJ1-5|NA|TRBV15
ATSRDSRGYQPQH
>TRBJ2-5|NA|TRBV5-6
ASSLRPGETQY
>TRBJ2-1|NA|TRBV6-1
ASGKELAGGPYNEQF
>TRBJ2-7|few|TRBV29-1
SVESDTRYEQY
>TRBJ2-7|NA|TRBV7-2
ASSLASVAGEQY
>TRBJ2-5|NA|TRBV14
ASSLGETQY
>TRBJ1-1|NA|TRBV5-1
ASSLGTDMNTEAF
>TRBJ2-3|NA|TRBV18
ASSPPTRTDTQY
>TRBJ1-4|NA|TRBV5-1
ASRPGTGNEKLF
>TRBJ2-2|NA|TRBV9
ASSVSGGRVGGELF
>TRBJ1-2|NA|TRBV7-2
ASTATGPYGYT
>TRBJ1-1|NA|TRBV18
ASSPRQGTDTEAF
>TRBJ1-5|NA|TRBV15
ATGQASQPQH